Shown below are 31 T cell receptor beta chains from a single sample sequenced in a study of blood T cell repertoires in COVID-19. Clones were sequenced by immunoSEQ multiplex PCR, and TCRdb holds only the in-frame ones, with some missing. This table has some 58,000 clones, roughly 83% appearing once. The material sequenced was peripheral blood. The receptors were gathered from a man in his fifties with COVID-19, enrolled during active disease.

CDR3 coding DNA: TGTGCCAGCAGCCCCCGGGACAGACACTACGAGCAGTACTTC. Translation: CASSPRDRHYEQYF. The chain is built from TRBV13 and TRBJ2-7; 7 bases match TRBD1. With 5 bases clipped from V and 3 bases from J, the junction kept 7 bases outside the gene matches. The germline V gene has CDR1 PRHDT and CDR2 FYEKMQ (reference sequence). This CDR3 has 14 residues.

J is TRBJ2-3 and V is TRBV29-1; 8 bases match TRBD2. V dropped 1 base and J dropped 2; count of bases not matched to a gene: 8. Germline V gene data show CDR1 as SQVTM and CDR2 as ANQGSEA. CDR3 size: 16 residues. In DNA, the CDR3 is TGCAGCGTTGAAGGTCCCACTAGCGGCTCCACAGATACGCAGTATTTT. It encodes CSVEGPTSGSTDTQYF.

V usage is TRBV27 and J usage is TRBJ2-2; D is possibly TRBD1 (5 bases). Germline CDR1 reads MNHEY; CDR2 reads SMNVEV (reference sequence). V gave up 5 bases and J gave up 8 bases, with 15 bases separating them. There are 14 residues in the CDR3. CDR3 sequence: CASSTLRARGELFF. The CDR3, as DNA: TGTGCCAGCAGTACCCTCAGGGCTCGAGGGGAGCTGTTTTTT.

In DNA form, the CDR3 reads TGTGCCAGCAGTTTATCGGGGAGACAGGGATACAATGAGCAGTTCTTC. It yields the protein CASSLSGRQGYNEQFF. The chain employs TRBV27 and TRBJ2-1; 7 nucleotides match TRBD1. The CDR3 runs 16 residues. V was pared by 0 bases and J by 4 bases, with 6 bases of the junction left unmatched. Germline CDR1 and CDR2: MNHEY and SMNVEV (reference sequence).

The chain is built from TRBV30 and TRBJ1-3; D may be TRBD1 (5 bases). This CDR3 region has 14 residues. The V and J ends lost 6 bases and 4 bases respectively, with 16 bases between them. CDR1 is GTSNPN and CDR2 is SVGIG in the germline V gene (reference sequence). CDR3 coding DNA: TGTGCCTGCACATTACCGGAGGGGGGAAACACCATATATTTT. This gives the protein CACTLPEGGNTIYF.

The CDR3 DNA follows: TGCGCCAGCAGCTTGCTGAGGGCAGATACGCAGTATTTT. Its translation is CASSLLRADTQYF. V gene TRBV5-1 combines with J gene TRBJ2-3, with D possibly TRBD2 on 5 matching bases. CDR1 and CDR2 from the germline V gene are SGHRS and YFSETQ. This CDR3 is 13 amino acids long. V lost 1 base, J lost 4 bases, and 7 bases lay in between.

The gene calls are TRBV25-1 and TRBJ2-7; the match to TRBD1 covers 12 bases. J lost 3 bases, V lost 4 bases, and 10 bases had no gene match. This CDR3 has 17 amino acids. Germline V lookup: CDR1 MGHDK, CDR2 SYGVNS. DNA of the CDR3: TGTGCCAGCAGTGGGACCACCGGGACAGGGGGCGGCTACGAGCAGTACTTC. Protein: CASSGTTGTGGGYEQYF.

This clone has just a few counts. The V and J genes are TRBV9 and TRBJ2-7; TRBD1 aligns across 10 bases. The J segment lost 5 bases and the V segment lost 4 bases, leaving 6 bases of the junction unmatched. The CDR3 contains 14 residues. CDR1 and CDR2 from the germline V gene are SGDLS and YYNGEE. The CDR3 region has the DNA TGTGCCAGCAGCCCTCGGACAGGGGGGGACGAGCAGTACTTC. This gives the protein CASSPRTGGDEQYF.

V gene TRBV11-2 combines with J gene TRBJ2-5; 11 bases agree with TRBD1. Germline CDR1 is SGHAT and CDR2 is FQNNGV. Trimming at V came to 0 bases and at J to 5 bases, leaving 8 bases not matched to a gene. This CDR3 comprises 17 residues. The CDR3 DNA sequence: TGTGCCAGCAGCTTAGACCCGGGACAGGGGGATTCCGAGACCCAGTACTTC. It translates to CASSLDPGQGDSETQYF.

The chain joins TRBV5-6 to TRBJ1-5, with 9 nucleotides matching TRBD1. With 2 bases clipped from V and 2 bases from J, the junction kept 5 bases outside the gene matches. Germline V gene lookup returns CDR1 SGHDT and CDR2 YYEEEE. The CDR3 extends over 16 amino acids. The CDR3 here is CASSFGQGLRNQPQHF. The DNA for the CDR3 is TGTGCCAGCAGCTTCGGACAGGGGTTGCGCAATCAGCCCCAGCATTTT.

V usage is TRBV18 and J usage is TRBJ2-7; D is unclear. V was pared by 3 bases and J by 3 bases, with 9 bases between. This CDR3 contains 13 residues. Germline CDR1 is KGHSH and CDR2 is LQKENI. CDR3 residues: CASSPNRDYEQYF. CDR3 in DNA: TGTGCCAGCTCACCTAACAGAGACTACGAGCAGTACTTC.

The CDR3 region is CSVTTGAETQYF. CDR3 DNA sequence: TGCAGCGTTACGACAGGGGCTGAGACCCAGTACTTC. The genes are TRBV29-1 and TRBJ2-5, with 8 bases lining up with TRBD1. Germline CDR1 and CDR2: SQVTM and ANQGSEA. This CDR3 spans 12 amino acids. V shed 5 bases and J 5 bases; nucleotides not matched to a gene: 4.

This clone was detected once. The chain recombines TRBV28 with TRBJ2-7, with TRBD1 as a possible D gene (5 bases). The germline CDR1 and CDR2 sequences are MDHEN and SYDVKM. The V and J ends lost 1 base and 6 bases respectively, with 10 bases between them. This CDR3 contains 13 residues. CDR3 loop: CASSLSGMGEQYF. CDR3 sequence (DNA): TGTGCCAGCAGTTTATCAGGGATGGGCGAGCAGTACTTC.

The rearrangement links TRBV27 to TRBJ1-6, with D uncertain. Per the germline V gene, CDR1 is MNHEY and CDR2 is SMNVEV (reference sequence). Trimming removed 5 bases at V and 7 bases at J, with 12 bases between. The CDR3 is 14 amino acids. CDR3 coding DNA: TGTGCCAGCAGTGTCCTAAGTCGGAATTCACCCCTCCACTTT. As protein: CASSVLSRNSPLHF.

CDR3 DNA: TGTGCCAGCAGCCCCGGAGGACTTAGGGTGGGCGAAAAACTGTTTTTT. Amino acids: CASSPGGLRVGEKLFF. This chain uses TRBV5-5 with TRBJ1-4; D uncertain. CDR1 and CDR2 from the germline V gene are SGHKS and YYEKEE (reference sequence). The V gene lost 4 bases and the J gene lost 8 bases, with 21 bases spanning the gap. The CDR3 spans 16 residues.

The chain links TRBV24-1 to TRBJ2-1; TRBD1 aligns across 8 bases. Per the germline V gene, CDR1 is KGHDR and CDR2 is SFDVKD. The CDR3 has 12 amino acids. V was pared by 7 bases and J by 7 bases, with 2 bases of the junction left unmatched. The CDR3 nucleotides read TGTGCCACCAGACAGGGGGTGAATGAGCAGTTCTTC. It yields the protein CATRQGVNEQFF.

This clone was detected a few times. The chain carries TRBV25-1 and TRBJ2-2; no reliable D call. The length of the CDR3 is 17 residues. CDR1 MGHDK and CDR2 SYGVNS come from the germline V gene. The V end was cut by 0 bases, the J end by 5 bases, with 16 bases between. DNA of the CDR3: TGTGCCAGCAGTGAATACGGGTATGAAAGGTCTACCGGGGAGCTGTTTTTT. Translation: CASSEYGYERSTGELFF.

The chain recombines TRBV28 with TRBJ1-2, with D unresolved. The CDR3 loop spans 12 amino acids. The germline V gene encodes CDR1 MDHEN and CDR2 SYDVKM. V dropped 8 bases and J dropped 4 bases, with 11 bases sitting between them. The CDR3 is CASSDGIYGYTF. The CDR3 DNA reads as TGTGCCAGCTCGGACGGGATCTATGGCTACACCTTC.

The gene calls are TRBV2 and TRBJ2-7; 7 nucleotides align to TRBD2. The CDR3 spans 13 residues. Germline CDR1 is SNHLY and CDR2 is FYNNEI. Trimming cost V 7 bases and J 4 bases; bases outside gene matches: 7. The CDR3 is CASKGSSGYEQYF. DNA of the CDR3: TGTGCCAGCAAAGGGTCTAGCGGATACGAGCAGTACTTC. The full variable domain, completed using reference TRBV2 and TRBJ2-7, is EPEVTQTPSHQVTQMGQEVILRCVPISNHLYFYWYRQILGQKVEFLVSFYNNEISEKSEIFDDQFSVERPDGSNFTLKIRSTKLEDSAMYFCASKGSSGYEQYFGPGTRLTVT.

The chain is built from TRBV10-1 and TRBJ1-5; 10 nucleotides match TRBD1. The germline CDR1 and CDR2 sequences are WNHNN and SYGVQD (reference sequence). Trimming at V came to 6 bases and at J to 2 bases, leaving 13 bases not matched to a gene. The CDR3 runs 18 residues. CDR3 nucleotides: TGCGCCAGCAGGCCCGGGACAGGGGAATTTACGGGCAATCAGCCCCAGCATTTT. It yields the protein CASRPGTGEFTGNQPQHF.

The rearrangement uses TRBV30 and TRBJ1-4; D gene unclear. The CDR3 has 13 residues. Germline CDR1 GTSNPN, CDR2 SVGIG (reference sequence). V was pared by 1 base and J by 4 bases, with 7 bases between. For the CDR3, the DNA is TGTGCCTGGAGTGCCAGATTTAATGAAAAACTGTTTTTT. Its protein product is CAWSARFNEKLFF.

The count of this clone is one. The chain has TRBV6-1 and TRBJ2-1, with D perhaps matching TRBD2 (5 bases). Trimming pared 1 base from V and 0 bases from J, leaving 13 bases between. CDR3 length: 17 residues. Germline CDR1 reads MNHNS; CDR2 reads SASEGT. CDR3 in amino acids: CASSEGWWEISYNEQFF. The CDR3, as DNA: TGTGCCAGCAGTGAAGGTTGGTGGGAGATCTCCTACAATGAGCAGTTCTTC.

This clone was detected only once. The J gene is TRBJ2-3, the V gene TRBV5-6; 11 bases line up with TRBD2. V lost 3 bases and J lost 0; bases outside the gene matches: 6. The CDR3 has 17 residues. Germline CDR1 and CDR2: SGHDT and YYEEEE. CDR3 DNA sequence: TGTGCCAGCAGCTCTCTCCTAGCGGGAGGTAGCACAGATACGCAGTATTTT. Protein: CASSSLLAGGSTDTQYF.

The CDR3 here is CASSPGQGAPIQYF. The DNA for the CDR3 is TGTGCCAGCAGCCCCGGGCAGGGGGCCCCCATTCAGTACTTC. The chain is built from TRBV5-4 and TRBJ2-4; 8 nucleotides line up with TRBD1. This CDR3 region has 14 residues. Germline V gene lookup returns CDR1 SGHNT and CDR2 YYREEE (reference sequence). V gave up 4 bases and J gave up 9 bases; unmatched junction bases: 9.

This clone has just one count. The chain links TRBV25-1 to TRBJ1-1; 8 bases are a match to TRBD1. Germline V gene lookup returns CDR1 MGHDK and CDR2 SYGVNS. Losses at the gene ends were 6 bases for V and 5 bases for J; bases not matched to a gene: 11. The CDR3 consists of 15 residues. The CDR3 loop reads CASRDRQGLRTEAFF. DNA of the CDR3: TGTGCCAGCAGGGACCGACAGGGGCTTCGGACTGAAGCTTTCTTT.

The chain couples TRBV7-2 to TRBJ2-7; D might be TRBD2 (5 bases). Between the trimmed V and J ends, which lost 5 bases and 2 bases, there was a span of 16 bases. The germline V gene has CDR1 SGHTA and CDR2 FQGNSA. This CDR3 has 15 residues. This CDR3 is CASSPTPGMPYEQYF. CDR3 nucleotide sequence: TGTGCCAGCAGCCCCACGCCGGGGATGCCCTACGAGCAGTACTTC.

The chain carries TRBV28 and TRBJ2-6, with D tentatively TRBD2 (6 bases). The CDR3 is 15 residues long. Germline V CDR1 and CDR2: MDHEN, SYDVKM. With 7 bases removed from V and 4 bases from J, the gap between germline ends came to 14 bases. The CDR3, as DNA: TGTGCCAGCACCGCCGGAGGGTACGGGGCCAACGTCCTGACTTTC. Its protein is CASTAGGYGANVLTF.

The V call is TRBV20-1, the J call TRBJ2-6, with TRBD2 matching over 8 bases. With 3 bases clipped from V and 2 bases from J, the junction kept 6 bases outside the gene matches. The CDR3 runs 16 residues. Germline V gene sequence: CDR1 DFQATT, CDR2 SNEGSKA (reference sequence). The CDR3 nucleotides read TGCAGTGCTAGTCTCGAGCGGGAGACTGGGGCCAACGTCCTGACTTTC. This sequence encodes CSASLERETGANVLTF.

V and J are TRBV7-3 and TRBJ2-5; the match to TRBD2 covers 8 bases. Germline V gene lookup returns CDR1 SGHTA and CDR2 FQGTGA. CDR3 length: 13 amino acids. Trimming removed 5 bases from V and 4 bases from J; junction bases left unmatched: 3. The CDR3 region has the DNA TGTGCCAGCAGCCCCGGACTAGCAGAGACCCAGTACTTC. This sequence encodes CASSPGLAETQYF. Based on the CDR3 plus reference TRBV7-3 and TRBJ2-5, the full variable domain is GAGVSQTPSNKVTEKGKYVELRCDPISGHTALYWYRQSLGQGPEFLIYFQGTGAADDSGLPNDRFFAVRPEGSVSTLKIQRTERGDSAVYLCASSPGLAETQYFGPGTRLLVL.

This chain joins TRBV6-5 and TRBJ2-5; D gene uncertain. Germline CDR1 is MNHEY and CDR2 is SVGAGI. V shed 10 bases and J shed 5 bases, with 11 bases lying between them. This CDR3 has 11 amino acids. The CDR3 is CAILTFETQYF. DNA for the CDR3: TGTGCCATCCTAACCTTTGAGACCCAGTACTTC.

The chain uses TRBV10-1 and TRBJ2-5; TRBD1 aligns across 9 bases. V shed 11 bases, J shed 6 bases, and the junction held 13 bases outside the gene matches. The CDR3 totals 14 residues. Per the germline V gene, CDR1 is WNHNN and CDR2 is SYGVQD (reference sequence). The CDR3 DNA sequence: TGCGCCTGCCCACGAGGGACAGGGCGGAAGACCCAGTACTTC. Amino acid sequence: CACPRGTGRKTQYF.